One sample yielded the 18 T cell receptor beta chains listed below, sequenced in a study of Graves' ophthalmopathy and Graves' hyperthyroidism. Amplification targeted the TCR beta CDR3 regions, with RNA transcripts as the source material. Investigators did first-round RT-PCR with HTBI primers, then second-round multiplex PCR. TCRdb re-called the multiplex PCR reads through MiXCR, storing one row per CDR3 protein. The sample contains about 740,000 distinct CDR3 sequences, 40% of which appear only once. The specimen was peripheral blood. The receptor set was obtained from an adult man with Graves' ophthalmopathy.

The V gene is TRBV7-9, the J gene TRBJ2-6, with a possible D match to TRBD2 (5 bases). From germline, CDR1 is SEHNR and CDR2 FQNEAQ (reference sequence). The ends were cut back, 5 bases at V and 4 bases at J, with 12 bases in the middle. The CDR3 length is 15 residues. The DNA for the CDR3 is TGTGCCAGCAGCAGGAGGTACTCCGGGGCCAACGTCCTGACTTTC. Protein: CASSRRYSGANVLTF.

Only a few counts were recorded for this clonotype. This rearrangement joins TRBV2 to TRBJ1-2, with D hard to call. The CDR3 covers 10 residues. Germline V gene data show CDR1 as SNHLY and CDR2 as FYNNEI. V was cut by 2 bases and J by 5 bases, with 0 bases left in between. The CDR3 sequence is CASSEYGYTF. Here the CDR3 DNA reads TGTGCCAGCAGTGAATATGGCTACACCTTC.

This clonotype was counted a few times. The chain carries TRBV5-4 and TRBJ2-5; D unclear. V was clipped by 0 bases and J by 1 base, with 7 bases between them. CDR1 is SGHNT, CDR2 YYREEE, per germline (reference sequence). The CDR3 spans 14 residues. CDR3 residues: CASSLDSLQETQYF. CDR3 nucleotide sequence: TGTGCCAGCAGCTTGGACAGCCTCCAAGAGACCCAGTACTTC.

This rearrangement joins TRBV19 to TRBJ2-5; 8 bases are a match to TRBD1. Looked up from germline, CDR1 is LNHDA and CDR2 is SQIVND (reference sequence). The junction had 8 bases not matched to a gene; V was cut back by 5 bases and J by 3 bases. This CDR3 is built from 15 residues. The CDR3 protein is CASSETGAPEETQYF. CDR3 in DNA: TGTGCCAGTAGTGAGACAGGGGCTCCAGAAGAGACCCAGTACTTC.

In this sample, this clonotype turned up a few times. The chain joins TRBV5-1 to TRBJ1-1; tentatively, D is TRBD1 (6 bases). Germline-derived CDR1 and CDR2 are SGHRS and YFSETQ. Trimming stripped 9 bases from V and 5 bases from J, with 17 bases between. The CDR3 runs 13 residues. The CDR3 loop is CATQQGEKTEAFF. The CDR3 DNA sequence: TGCGCCACCCAACAGGGTGAGAAGACTGAAGCTTTCTTT.

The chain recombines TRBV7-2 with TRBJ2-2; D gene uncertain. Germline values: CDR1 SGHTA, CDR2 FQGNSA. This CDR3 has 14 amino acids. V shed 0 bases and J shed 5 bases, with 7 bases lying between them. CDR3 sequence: CASSLAVRTGELFF. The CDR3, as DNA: TGTGCCAGCAGCTTAGCCGTCCGAACCGGGGAGCTGTTTTTT.

The CDR3 DNA reads as TGTGCCAGTAGTACCCCAGGACAGGGGACTACTATACCGAACGGACCAAGCTCCTACGAGCAGTACTTC. It specifies CASSTPGQGTTIPNGPSSYEQYF. J is TRBJ2-7 and V is TRBV19; 9 bases are a match to TRBD1. V lost 4 bases and J lost 0; bases outside the gene matches: 28. Germline V gene lookup returns CDR1 LNHDA and CDR2 SQIVND (reference sequence). The CDR3 contains 23 residues. Supplemented by reference TRBV19 and TRBJ2-7, the full variable domain reads DGGITQSPKYLFRKEGQNVTLSCEQNLNHDAMYWYRQDPGQGLRLIYYSQIVNDFQKGDIAEGYSVSREKKESFPLTVTSAQKNPTAFYLCASSTPGQGTTIPNGPSSYEQYFGPGTRLTVT.

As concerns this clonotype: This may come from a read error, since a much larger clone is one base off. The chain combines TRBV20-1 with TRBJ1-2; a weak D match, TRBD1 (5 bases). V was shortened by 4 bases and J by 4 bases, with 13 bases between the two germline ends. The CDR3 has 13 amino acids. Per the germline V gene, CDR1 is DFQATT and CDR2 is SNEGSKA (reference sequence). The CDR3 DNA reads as TGCAGTGCTACAGGGCGGGTCGGCTATGGCTACACCTTC. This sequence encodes CSATGRVGYGYTF.

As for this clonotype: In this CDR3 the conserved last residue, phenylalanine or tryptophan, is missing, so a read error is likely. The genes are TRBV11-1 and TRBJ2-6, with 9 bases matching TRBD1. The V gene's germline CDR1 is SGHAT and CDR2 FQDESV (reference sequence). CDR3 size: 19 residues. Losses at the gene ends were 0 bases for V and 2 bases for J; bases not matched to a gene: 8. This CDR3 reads CASSLAPGQGVPGANVLTL. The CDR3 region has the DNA TGTGCCAGCAGCTTAGCGCCGGGACAGGGTGTACCTGGGGCCAACGTCCTGACTCTC.

The CDR3 loop is CASSYSWLAGTYEQYF. The CDR3 bases are TGTGCCAGCAGTTACTCATGGCTAGCGGGGACCTACGAGCAGTACTTC. The J gene is TRBJ2-7, the V gene TRBV12-3 or TRBV12-4; 9 nucleotides match TRBD2. The CDR3 runs to 16 residues. With 4 bases clipped from V and 2 bases from J, the junction kept 9 bases outside the gene matches.

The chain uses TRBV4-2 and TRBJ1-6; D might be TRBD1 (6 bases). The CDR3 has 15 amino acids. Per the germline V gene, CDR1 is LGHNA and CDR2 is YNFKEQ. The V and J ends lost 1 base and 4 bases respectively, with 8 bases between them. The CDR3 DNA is TGTGCCAGCAGCCAAGGGACAGAGTATAATTCACCCCTCCACTTT. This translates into CASSQGTEYNSPLHF.

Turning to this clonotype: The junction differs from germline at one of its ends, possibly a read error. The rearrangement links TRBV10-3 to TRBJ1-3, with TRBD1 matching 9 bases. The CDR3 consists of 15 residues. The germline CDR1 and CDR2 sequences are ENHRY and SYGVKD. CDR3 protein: CAVRQGVGSGNTIYF. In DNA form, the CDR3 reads TGTGCCGTCAGACAGGGGGTTGGCTCTGGAAACACCATATATTTT.

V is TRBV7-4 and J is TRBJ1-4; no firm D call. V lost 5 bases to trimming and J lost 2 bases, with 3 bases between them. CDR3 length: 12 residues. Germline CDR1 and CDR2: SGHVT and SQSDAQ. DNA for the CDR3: TGTGCCAGCAGCATGACTAATGAAAAACTGTTTTTT. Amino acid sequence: CASSMTNEKLFF.

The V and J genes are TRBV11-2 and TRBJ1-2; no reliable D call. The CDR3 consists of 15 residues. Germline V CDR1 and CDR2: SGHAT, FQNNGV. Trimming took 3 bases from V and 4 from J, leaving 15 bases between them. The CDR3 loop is CASSLGAAAGYGYTF. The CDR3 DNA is TGTGCCAGCAGCTTGGGCGCCGCGGCAGGCTATGGCTACACCTTC.

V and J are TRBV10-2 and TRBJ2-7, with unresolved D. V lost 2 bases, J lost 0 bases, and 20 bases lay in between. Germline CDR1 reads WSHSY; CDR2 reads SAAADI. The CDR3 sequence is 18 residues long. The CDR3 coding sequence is TGCGCCAGCAGTGAGGCCAACCCAGCAGGAGATAGCTCCTACGAGCAGTACTTC. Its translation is CASSEANPAGDSSYEQYF.

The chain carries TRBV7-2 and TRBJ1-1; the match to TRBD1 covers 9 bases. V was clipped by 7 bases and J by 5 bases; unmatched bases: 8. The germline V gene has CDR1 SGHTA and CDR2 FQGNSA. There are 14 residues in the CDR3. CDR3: CASIKTGGGTEAFF. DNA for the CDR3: TGTGCCAGCATCAAGACAGGGGGGGGGACTGAAGCTTTCTTT.

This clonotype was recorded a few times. The CDR3 nucleotides are TGTGCCAGCAGCTCGGTGACAGGGGTCATGAACACTGAAGCTTTCTTT. Its protein is CASSSVTGVMNTEAFF. This chain joins TRBV7-9 and TRBJ1-1; 8 nucleotides match TRBD1. CDR1 is SEHNR and CDR2 is FQNEAQ in the germline V gene (reference sequence). J was trimmed by 0 bases and V by 4 bases; bases with no gene match: 7. The CDR3 runs 16 residues. Drawing the rest from reference TRBV7-9 and TRBJ1-1, the complete variable domain is DTGVSQNPRHKITKRGQNVTFRCDPISEHNRLYWYRQTLGQGPEFLTYFQNEAQLEKSRLLSDRFSAERPKGSFSTLEIQRTEQGDSAMYLCASSSVTGVMNTEAFFGQGTRLTVV.

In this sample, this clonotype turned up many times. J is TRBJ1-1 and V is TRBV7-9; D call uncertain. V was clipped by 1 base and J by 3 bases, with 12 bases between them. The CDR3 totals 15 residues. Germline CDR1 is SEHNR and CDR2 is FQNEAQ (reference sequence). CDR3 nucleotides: TGTGCCAGCAGCTTAGAGGCGGTTTCGGACACTGAAGCTTTCTTT. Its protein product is CASSLEAVSDTEAFF.